This TCR beta chain was identified in a study of long-term antiretroviral therapy in people with HIV. Assay version v3.0 of immunoSEQ was used, and it was run at survey level. The protocol was immunoSEQ multiplex PCR, while the TCRdb copy is restricted to in-frame clones and leaves out a portion. The sample lists around 35,000 clones, less than 98% occurring once. V was trimmed by 1 base and J by 2 bases, leaving 2 bases between them. Germline V gene lookup returns CDR1 LGHNA and CDR2 YNFKEQ. The length of the CDR3 is 12 residues. The rearrangement links TRBV4-2 to TRBJ1-1; D ambiguous. The specimen comprised unsorted PBMCs, sampled 6.9 years after starting antiretroviral therapy. This clonotype originated in a man in his thirties or forties with HIV. In DNA, the CDR3 is TGTGCCAGCAGCCAAGCTAACACTGAAGCTTTCTTT. It encodes CASSQANTEAFF.